Below are 8 T cell receptor beta chains sequenced from a single sample in a study of high-grade serous ovarian cancer treatment subgroups. The method was immunoSEQ multiplex PCR; TCRdb's version includes in-frame clones alone and lacks a portion of them. The table records about 15,000 clones, approximately 71% of them present only once. The tumor samples were collected prior to definitive surgery or chemotherapy. Sequencing used tumor tissue. These receptors all stem from a human donor with high-grade serous ovarian cancer.

The rearrangement joins TRBV7-2 to TRBJ2-7; the D call may be TRBD1 or TRBD2 (5 bases each). V was shortened by 6 bases and J by 1 base, with 16 bases between the two germline ends. Germline loops: CDR1 SGHTA, CDR2 FQGNSA. This CDR3 contains 15 residues. This CDR3 is CASSRDPKGSYEQYF. CDR3 nucleotides: TGTGCCAGCAGTAGGGACCCCAAGGGGTCCTACGAGCAGTACTTC.

This clone appeared a few times. Relative to the germline gene, one junction end is altered; a read error may explain this. The CDR3 protein is CASSLRQGGNQPQHF. CDR3 nucleotide sequence: TGTGCCAGCAGCTTAAGACAGGGTGGCAACCAGCCCCAGCATTTT. The J gene is TRBJ1-5, the V gene TRBV7-2, with 7 bases that match TRBD1. The CDR3 contains 15 residues. Germline values: CDR1 SGHTA, CDR2 FQGNSA. The complete variable domain, with remaining parts taken from reference TRBV7-2 and TRBJ1-5, reads GAGVSQSPSNKVTEKGKDVELRCDPISGHTALYWYRQSLGQGLEFLIYFQGNSAPDKSGLPSDRFSAERTGGSVSTLTIQRTQQEDSAVYLCASSLRQGGNQPQHFGDGTRLSIL.

This chain links TRBV4-1 with TRBJ2-7, with 7 bases identical to TRBD2. V lost 0 bases to trimming and J lost 3 bases; unmatched junction nucleotides: 11. Germline assignment: CDR1 MGHRA and CDR2 YSYEKL. CDR3 size: 17 residues. This CDR3 is CASSQEHGRRGVYEQYF. CDR3 bases: TGCGCCAGCAGCCAAGAGCACGGGAGGCGGGGTGTCTACGAGCAGTACTTC.

J is TRBJ1-2 and V is TRBV9; D is possibly TRBD1 (5 bases). Germline assignment: CDR1 SGDLS and CDR2 YYNGEE. The length of the CDR3 is 13 residues. The V and J ends lost 3 bases and 1 base respectively, with 7 bases between them. The DNA for the CDR3 is TGTGCCAGCAGCGGGGACGGTAACTATGGCTACACCTTC. This translates into CASSGDGNYGYTF.

The genes are TRBV4-3 and TRBJ1-2; D call uncertain. CDR1 and CDR2 from the germline V gene are LGHNA and YSLEER. The CDR3 is made up of 15 amino acids. Trimming stripped 0 bases from V and 4 bases from J, with 12 bases between. CDR3 in DNA: TGCGCCAGCAGCCAAGAACGGCAGCTCTTCTATGGCTACACCTTC. It specifies CASSQERQLFYGYTF.

In this sample, this clone turned up once. V is TRBV5-1 and J is TRBJ2-5; perhaps TRBD1 as D (6 bases). The CDR3 is 15 residues long. V lost 4 bases to trimming and J lost 2 bases, with 15 bases between them. Germline values: CDR1 SGHRS, CDR2 YFSETQ. The CDR3 is CASSGQTGRQETQYF. DNA of the CDR3: TGCGCCAGCAGCGGGCAGACAGGTCGTCAAGAGACCCAGTACTTC.

The chain uses TRBV30 and TRBJ1-6; TRBD1 might be the D (5 bases). Germline loops: CDR1 GTSNPN, CDR2 SVGIG (reference sequence). The CDR3 has 13 amino acids. The V end was cut by 3 bases, the J end by 5 bases, with 8 bases between. The CDR3 region is CAWRAGHNSPLHF. In DNA form, the CDR3 reads TGTGCCTGGAGGGCAGGGCATAATTCACCCCTCCACTTT. Combining the CDR3 with reference TRBV30 and TRBJ1-6 gives the whole variable domain SQTIHQWPATLVQPVGSPLSLECTVEGTSNPNLYWYRQAAGRGLQLLFYSVGIGQISSEVPQNLSASRPQDRQFILSSKKLLLSDSGFYLCAWRAGHNSPLHFGNGTRLTVT.

V usage is TRBV9 and J usage is TRBJ1-6; D is uncertain. The germline CDR1 and CDR2 sequences are SGDLS and YYNGEE. Trimming took 0 bases from V and 10 from J, leaving 11 bases between them. The CDR3 has 14 amino acids. The CDR3 nucleotides read TGTGCCAGCAGCGTAGGTCAGACCCTCTCACCCCTCCACTTT. Protein: CASSVGQTLSPLHF. Combining the CDR3 with reference TRBV9 and TRBJ1-6 gives the whole variable domain DSGVTQTPKHLITATGQRVTLRCSPRSGDLSVYWYQQSLDQGLQFLIQYYNGEERAKGNILERFSAQQFPDLHSELNLSSLELGDSALYFCASSVGQTLSPLHFGNGTRLTVT.